Presented here are 16 T cell receptor beta chains from one specimen sequenced in a study of vaccination effects on CD4 cells after COVID-19. Their cognate antigens are unknown. Clones were read by immunoSEQ multiplex PCR, and TCRdb kept only the in-frame ones, dropping some. The sample holds about 71,000 clones; 80% are singletons and the top ten take 12%. Prior to sequencing, the ViraFEST assay stimulated PBMC with viral peptide pools, which expanded the antigen-specific CD4+ T cells. Cultured cells yielded isolated CD4+ T cells after approximately nine days. Recipients of the vaccine had no prior SARS-CoV-2 infection and negative nucleocapsid antibodies. This sample comprised CD4+ T cells from PBMCs cultured with SARS-CoV-2 spike peptides, obtained before COVID-19 vaccination. These receptor sequences come from a human donor who received a COVID-19 vaccine.

The J gene is TRBJ2-2, the V gene TRBV25-1; D gene ambiguous. CDR1 and CDR2 (germline): MGHDK, SYGVNS. Trimming left V 8 bases short and J 3 bases short, with 16 bases between. The CDR3 has 15 amino acids. DNA for the CDR3: TGTGCCAGCTCACCCGCGGATACCCACACCGGGGAGCTGTTTTTT. It yields the protein CASSPADTHTGELFF.

The chain uses TRBV25-1 and TRBJ1-3, with unresolved D. This CDR3 is 15 amino acids long. With 2 bases removed from V and 2 bases from J, the gap between germline ends came to 10 bases. Germline V lookup: CDR1 MGHDK, CDR2 SYGVNS. For the CDR3, the DNA is TGTGCCAGCAGTGAAACGAATGGGGCTGGAAACACCATATATTTT. It yields the protein CASSETNGAGNTIYF.

This chain joins TRBV5-1 and TRBJ2-2; possibly TRBD1 for D (6 bases). Germline CDR1 reads SGHRS; CDR2 reads YFSETQ. Trimming shortened V by 0 bases and J by 1 base, and 7 bases separated the two germline ends. There are 15 residues in the CDR3. The CDR3 sequence is CASSLEGQNTGELFF. The CDR3 DNA reads as TGCGCCAGCAGCTTGGAGGGACAGAACACCGGGGAGCTGTTTTTT.

The rearrangement joins TRBV11-1 to TRBJ1-1; no definite D call. Trimming took 3 bases from V and 3 from J, leaving 8 bases between them. The germline gives CDR1 SGHAT, CDR2 FQDESV (reference sequence). The CDR3 runs 13 residues. CDR3 nucleotide sequence: TGTGCCAGCAGCTTTCACAGCGACACTGAAGCTTTCTTT. It translates to CASSFHSDTEAFF.

V gene TRBV7-2 combines with J gene TRBJ2-2, with TRBD2 as a possible D gene (6 bases). With 5 bases removed from V and 3 bases from J, the gap between germline ends came to 13 bases. The CDR3 covers 15 residues. CDR1 SGHTA and CDR2 FQGNSA come from the germline V gene. CDR3 nucleotides: TGTGCCAGCAGCCAAGGGCGACTAGACACCGGGGAGCTGTTTTTT. This encodes CASSQGRLDTGELFF.

The chain employs TRBV9 and TRBJ1-1; D may be TRBD1 (6 bases). In germline, CDR1 is SGDLS, CDR2 YYNGEE. V was clipped by 4 bases and J by 0 bases, with 16 bases between them. This CDR3 has 16 residues. In DNA, the CDR3 is TGTGCCAGCAGCCCCACAGGGAGCGAAATGAACACTGAAGCTTTCTTT. This gives the protein CASSPTGSEMNTEAFF.

The chain joins TRBV18 to TRBJ2-1; 8 nucleotides agree with TRBD1. This CDR3 comprises 17 residues. Germline CDR1 is KGHSH and CDR2 is LQKENI. Germline trimming cut 2 bases from V and 8 bases from J; bases unmatched to any gene: 14. The chain's CDR3 is CASSPTDRDGLRDEQFF. CDR3 bases: TGTGCCAGCTCACCAACGGACAGGGACGGTCTCCGCGATGAGCAGTTCTTC.

The V and J genes are TRBV5-1 and TRBJ1-4, with 9 bases that match TRBD1. Germline trimming cut 3 bases from V and 2 bases from J; bases unmatched to any gene: 2. CDR3 length: 15 amino acids. Germline V gene lookup returns CDR1 SGHRS and CDR2 YFSETQ. The chain's CDR3 is CASSWGQGTNEKLFF. The CDR3 DNA reads as TGCGCCAGCAGCTGGGGACAGGGCACTAATGAAAAACTGTTTTTT.

This chain links TRBV18 with TRBJ1-2; D gene ambiguous. V gave up 5 bases and J gave up 3 bases, with 10 bases separating them. CDR1 is KGHSH, CDR2 LQKENI, per germline. The CDR3 runs 13 residues. CDR3 coding DNA: TGTGCCAGCTCATTGGGCACGGACTATGGCTACACCTTC. It yields the protein CASSLGTDYGYTF.

This clone appeared a single time. This chain connects TRBV7-2 to TRBJ1-5; D gene unclear. Trimming removed 2 bases from V and 9 bases from J, with 14 bases in between. CDR3 length: 14 residues. CDR1 is SGHTA and CDR2 is FQGNSA in the germline V gene. CDR3 sequence reads: CASSLSAAARPQHF. The DNA of the CDR3 is TGTGCCAGCAGCTTATCGGCAGCGGCAAGGCCCCAGCATTTT. The whole variable domain, remainder taken from reference TRBV7-2 and TRBJ1-5, is GAGVSQSPSNKVTEKGKDVELRCDPISGHTALYWYRQSLGQGLEFLIYFQGNSAPDKSGLPSDRFSAERTGGSVSTLTIQRTQQEDSAVYLCASSLSAAARPQHFGDGTRLSIL.

V usage is TRBV7-9 and J usage is TRBJ2-7; tentatively, D is TRBD1 (6 bases). The germline V gene has CDR1 SEHNR and CDR2 FQNEAQ (reference sequence). CDR3 length: 13 amino acids. The ends were cut back, 5 bases at V and 3 bases at J, with 11 bases in the middle. CDR3 region: CASSLDRLYEQYV. The DNA of the CDR3 is TGTGCCAGCAGCCTGGACAGACTCTACGAGCAGTACGTC.

V gene TRBV7-3 combines with J gene TRBJ1-1; D perhaps matches TRBD1 (5 bases). There are 14 residues in the CDR3. V lost 2 bases to trimming and J lost 4 bases, with 11 bases between them. Germline CDR1 SGHTA, CDR2 FQGTGA. CDR3 residues: CASSLGREGTEAFF. In nucleotides, the CDR3 is TGTGCCAGCAGCTTAGGCAGGGAAGGCACTGAAGCTTTCTTT. Supplemented by reference TRBV7-3 and TRBJ1-1, the full variable domain reads GAGVSQTPSNKVTEKGKYVELRCDPISGHTALYWYRQSLGQGPEFLIYFQGTGAADDSGLPNDRFFAVRPEGSVSTLKIQRTERGDSAVYLCASSLGREGTEAFFGQGTRLTVV.

The chain links TRBV9 to TRBJ1-2, with D perhaps TRBD1 (5 bases). Germline loops: CDR1 SGDLS, CDR2 YYNGEE. V was shortened by 5 bases and J by 4 bases, with 12 bases between the two germline ends. This CDR3 comprises 13 residues. CDR3 DNA sequence: TGTGCCAGCAGGGGGCAGGAAATCTATGGCTACACCTTC. Protein sequence: CASRGQEIYGYTF.

The V call is TRBV6-5, the J call TRBJ2-2; perhaps D is TRBD1 or TRBD2 (5 bases each). This CDR3 is built from 15 residues. CDR1 is MNHEY and CDR2 is SVGAGI in the germline V gene. The ends were cut back, 2 bases at V and 4 bases at J, with 11 bases in the middle. The CDR3 here is CASSYLGPGTGELFF. The CDR3 DNA reads as TGTGCCAGCAGTTACCTGGGACCCGGCACCGGGGAGCTGTTTTTT.

A single count supports this clone. The gene calls are TRBV6-5 and TRBJ1-6, with D perhaps TRBD1 (5 bases). CDR1 and CDR2 (germline): MNHEY, SVGAGI. CDR3 length equals 13 residues. Trimming left V 6 bases short and J 3 bases short, with 6 bases between. CDR3 sequence reads: CASRDNYNSPLHF. As DNA, the CDR3 is TGTGCCAGCAGGGACAACTATAATTCACCCCTCCACTTT.

The chain combines TRBV5-1 with TRBJ2-1; 10 positions match TRBD1. Per germline, CDR1 SGHRS and CDR2 YFSETQ. V gave up 4 bases and J gave up 6 bases; unmatched junction bases: 4. The CDR3 is made up of 14 amino acids. The CDR3 nucleotides are TGCGCCAGCAGCGGAAGGACAGGGGGCAATGAGCAGTTCTTC. Translation: CASSGRTGGNEQFF.